The following is a T cell receptor (beta chain) sequence with its context. The data were taken from a study of blood T cell repertoires in COVID-19. Study-level information: From the United States, Italy and Spain came samples of acute and convalescent COVID-19. PBMCs, B-cell-depleted T cells, or T cells were the source of the cDNA or gDNA that made up the material.

Germline lookup yields CDR1 SGHTA and CDR2 FQGNSA. CDR3 size: 17 residues. With V trimmed by 6 bases and J by 0 bases, 11 bases remained unmatched. Sequencing used immunoSEQ multiplex PCR; TCRdb keeps in-frame clones, though not all of them. This sample has about 200,000 clones, with approximately 90% found just once. The chain carries TRBV7-2 and TRBJ2-1; 7 bases agree with TRBD1. This TCR came from a man aged 55 to 70 with COVID-19, enrolled during active disease. Sequenced sample: peripheral blood. The CDR3 nucleotides are TGTGCCAGCAGACCTACAGGGGCCGCCAGCTCCTACAATGAGCAGTTCTTC. It translates to CASRPTGAASSYNEQFF.